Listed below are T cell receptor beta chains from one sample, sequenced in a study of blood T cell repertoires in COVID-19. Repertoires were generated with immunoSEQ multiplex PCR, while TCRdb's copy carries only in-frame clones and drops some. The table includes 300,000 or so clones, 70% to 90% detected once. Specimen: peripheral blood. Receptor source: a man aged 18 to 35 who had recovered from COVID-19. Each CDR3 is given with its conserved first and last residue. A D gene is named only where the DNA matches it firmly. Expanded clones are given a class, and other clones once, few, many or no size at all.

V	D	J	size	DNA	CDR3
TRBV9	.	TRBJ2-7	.	TGTGCCAGCAGCGTAGGGCCATTAAAATACGAGCAGTACTTC	CASSVGPLKYEQYF
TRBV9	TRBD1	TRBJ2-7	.	TGTGCCAGCAGCGCTCAAGGGGGCTCCTTGGGGGACCAGTACTTC	CASSAQGGSLGDQYF
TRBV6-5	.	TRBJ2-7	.	TGTGCCAGCAGTTACCTCGGGGTTGGGGAGCAGTACTTC	CASSYLGVGEQYF
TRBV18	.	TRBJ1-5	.	TGTGCCAGCTCACCAGGACTCAATCAGCCCCAGCATTTT	CASSPGLNQPQHF
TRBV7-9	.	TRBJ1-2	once	TGTGCCAGCAGCCTCCCTCCCGAGGAGATCTATGGCTACACCTTC	CASSLPPEEIYGYTF
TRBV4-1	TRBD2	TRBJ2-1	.	TGCGCCAGCAGCCAAGATGGCGGGAGCGGTGATGAGCAGTTCTTC	CASSQDGGSGDEQFF
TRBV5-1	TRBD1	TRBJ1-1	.	TGCGCCAGCAGACTGGACAGGCGCGGTGAAGCTTTCTTT	CASRLDRRGEAFF
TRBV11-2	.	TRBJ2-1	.	TGTGCCAGCAGCTTAGCCCCAATCGGGGTAGTACCATACTACAATGAGCAGTTCTTC	CASSLAPIGVVPYYNEQFF
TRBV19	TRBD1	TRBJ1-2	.	TGTGCCAGTAGTCCACGGGACAGGGGGTCGGACGGCTACACCTTC	CASSPRDRGSDGYTF
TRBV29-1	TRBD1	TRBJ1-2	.	TGCAGCGCCCTCGACAGGGGCGCGGGAAAATATGGCTACACCTTC	CSALDRGAGKYGYTF
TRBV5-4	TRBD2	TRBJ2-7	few	TGTGCCAGCTCAGCTGCGCGGGAGGGCCTCGTCGAGCAGTACTTC	CASSAAREGLVEQYF
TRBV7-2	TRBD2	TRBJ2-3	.	TGTGCCAGCAGCTCTCGACTAGCGATCAGCACAGATACGCAGTATTTT	CASSSRLAISTDTQYF
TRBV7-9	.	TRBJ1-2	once	TGTGCCAGCAGCTTAGGAGGGAACTATGGCTACACCTTC	CASSLGGNYGYTF
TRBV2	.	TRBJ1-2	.	TGTGCCAGCAGGAGAGCAGGGCAGAACTATGGCTACACCTTC	CASRRAGQNYGYTF